A single sample gave rise to the 26 T cell receptor beta chains below, sequenced in a study of blood T cell repertoires in COVID-19. Here immunoSEQ multiplex PCR was the method, and the copy in TCRdb shows in-frame clones only, minus some. Of about 260,000 clones listed, over 80% are singletons. The sample was PBMCs or T cells enriched from blood (not recorded which). These receptors originate from a woman between 40 and 50 years old who had been exposed to COVID-19.

The CDR3 spells CASSPTRAGTEAFF. The CDR3 bases are TGCGCCAGCAGCCCCACCAGGGCGGGAACTGAAGCTTTCTTT. This chain links TRBV4-3 with TRBJ1-1; TRBD1 might be the D (5 bases). Germline assignment: CDR1 LGHNA and CDR2 YSLEER. Trimming pared 4 bases from V and 5 bases from J, leaving 14 bases between. There are 14 residues in the CDR3.

The rearrangement links TRBV6-1 to TRBJ2-5, with a tentative D call TRBD2 (6 bases). Between the trimmed V and J ends, which lost 3 bases and 0 bases, there was a span of 14 bases. This CDR3 region has 16 residues. Germline lookup yields CDR1 MNHNS and CDR2 SASEGT. The CDR3 here is CASSEFLRGYQETQYF. CDR3 sequence (DNA): TGTGCCAGCAGTGAGTTTCTCCGGGGGTACCAAGAGACCCAGTACTTC.

The chain couples TRBV19 to TRBJ1-6; 9 bases are a match to TRBD1. CDR3 length equals 15 residues. Unmatched junction bases numbered 5, after V lost 5 bases and J lost 6 bases. Germline assignment: CDR1 LNHDA and CDR2 SQIVND (reference sequence). The CDR3 sequence: CASSLGQGSNSPLHF. Here the CDR3 DNA reads TGTGCCAGTAGTCTCGGACAGGGGAGTAATTCACCCCTCCACTTT.

CDR3 nucleotide sequence: TGTGCCAGCTCAGACAGACAGGGGGACCAGTACTTC. This codes for CASSDRQGDQYF. The chain links TRBV18 to TRBJ2-5; 9 bases fit TRBD1. The J segment lost 10 bases and the V segment lost 5 bases, leaving 5 bases of the junction unmatched. CDR1 is KGHSH and CDR2 is LQKENI in the germline V gene. This CDR3 comprises 12 residues.

Only one count was recorded for this clone. The gene calls are TRBV4-3 and TRBJ2-1, with 8 positions matching TRBD2. The CDR3 consists of 17 residues. V lost 0 bases to trimming and J lost 4 bases; unmatched junction nucleotides: 8. Germline loops: CDR1 LGHNA, CDR2 YSLEER. The CDR3 DNA follows: TGCGCCAGCAGCCAAGATGGTCCGGCTAGCGGGTACAATGAGCAGTTCTTC. It codes for CASSQDGPASGYNEQFF.

The chain uses TRBV7-3 and TRBJ2-7; 14 bases fit TRBD2. Trimming at V came to 6 bases and at J to 6 bases, leaving 13 bases not matched to a gene. The CDR3 length is 17 residues. Germline CDR1 is SGHTA and CDR2 is FQGTGA. Here the CDR3 reads CASRKGLAGVGAAEQYV. The CDR3 DNA follows: TGTGCCAGCAGAAAGGGACTAGCGGGAGTTGGAGCCGCCGAGCAGTACGTC.

The chain's CDR3 is CASSSHGGSSYNEQFF. The CDR3 DNA reads as TGTGCCAGCAGTTCCCATGGAGGGAGCTCCTACAATGAGCAGTTCTTC. This chain links TRBV6-2 or TRBV6-3 with TRBJ2-1; D perhaps matches TRBD2 (6 bases). The germline CDR1 and CDR2 sequences are MNHEY and SVGEGT. This CDR3 has 16 residues. V was pared by 4 bases and J by 0 bases, with 13 bases between.

V and J are TRBV5-1 and TRBJ1-1, with 10 nucleotides matching TRBD1. V trimming: 4 bases; J trimming: 5 bases; junction bases outside the gene matches: 2. This CDR3 spans 13 amino acids. Germline-derived CDR1 and CDR2 are SGHRS and YFSETQ. The DNA for the CDR3 is TGCGCCAGCAGCAGGACAGGGGGAACTGAAGCTTTCTTT. Translated: CASSRTGGTEAFF.

This clone has more than one count but fewer than ten. V gene TRBV7-9 combines with J gene TRBJ1-1, with 9 bases aligning to TRBD1. The CDR3 sequence is 14 residues long. Germline values: CDR1 SEHNR, CDR2 FQNEAQ (reference sequence). V trimming: 7 bases; J trimming: 9 bases; junction bases outside the gene matches: 12. The CDR3 loop is CASNARTGGEKAFF. The DNA for the CDR3 is TGTGCCAGCAATGCTCGCACAGGGGGCGAGAAAGCTTTCTTT.

About this clone: Mismatch with germline at one junction end may stem from a read error. The gene calls are TRBV5-1 and TRBJ2-2; D gene ambiguous. CDR3 length: 12 residues. From germline, CDR1 is SGHRS and CDR2 YFSETQ. The CDR3 here is CASSINTGELFF. The CDR3 bases are TGTGCCAGCAGCATAAACACCGGGGAGCTGTTTTTT. The full variable domain, with the rest looked up from reference TRBV5-1 and TRBJ2-2, is KAGVTQTPRYLIKTRGQQVTLSCSPISGHRSVSWYQQTPGQGLQFLFEYFSETQRNKGNFPGRFSGRQFSNSRSEMNVSTLELGDSALYLCASSINTGELFFGEGSRLTVL.

The chain carries TRBV6-2 or TRBV6-3 and TRBJ2-1, with D unclear. This CDR3 comprises 15 residues. The germline V gene encodes CDR1 MNHEY and CDR2 SVGEGT. With 0 bases removed from V and 9 bases from J, the gap between germline ends came to 15 bases. The CDR3 DNA follows: TGTGCCAGCAGTTACTCGAGAGGTTCTGGTTTTGAGCAGTTCTTC. Its protein product is CASSYSRGSGFEQFF.

The chain carries TRBV7-2 and TRBJ2-3, with a weak D call TRBD1 (6 bases). The germline V gene encodes CDR1 SGHTA and CDR2 FQGNSA. The V gene lost 5 bases and the J gene lost 11 bases, with 14 bases spanning the gap. This CDR3 has 12 residues. This CDR3 is CASSPRGPGQYF. CDR3 coding DNA: TGTGCCAGCAGCCCCAGGGGACCGGGGCAGTATTTT. Together with reference TRBV7-2 and TRBJ2-3, the CDR3 gives the full variable domain: GAGVSQSPSNKVTEKGKDVELRCDPISGHTALYWYRQSLGQGLEFLIYFQGNSAPDKSGLPSDRFSAERTGGSVSTLTIQRTQQEDSAVYLCASSPRGPGQYFGPGTRLTVL.

The J gene is TRBJ2-1, the V gene TRBV4-1; D might be TRBD1 (5 bases). Germline CDR1 and CDR2: MGHRA and YSYEKL. V gave up 0 bases and J gave up 8 bases, with 14 bases separating them. This CDR3 contains 15 residues. CDR3 loop: CASSQDPQGGDEQFF. CDR3 bases: TGCGCCAGCAGCCAAGATCCCCAGGGCGGCGATGAGCAGTTCTTC.

The chain links TRBV6-5 to TRBJ1-2; D is unclear. Per the germline V gene, CDR1 is MNHEY and CDR2 is SVGAGI. This CDR3 contains 15 residues. The V end was cut by 1 base, the J end by 2 bases, with 11 bases between. The DNA for the CDR3 is TGTGCCAGCAGTTACTACATCGGGTCGAACTATGGCTACACCTTC. Translating gives CASSYYIGSNYGYTF.

The V gene is TRBV3-1 (or the pseudogene TRBV3-2), the J gene TRBJ1-3, with 10 positions matching TRBD1. The CDR3 is 16 amino acids. J lost 4 bases, V lost 4 bases, and 7 bases had no gene match. Germline loops: CDR1 LGHDT, CDR2 YNNKEL (reference sequence). The CDR3 sequence: CASSPRQGATGNTIYF. CDR3 DNA sequence: TGTGCCAGCAGCCCCCGACAGGGGGCCACGGGAAACACCATATATTTT.

The V gene is TRBV4-1, the J gene TRBJ1-1; no clear D gene. V was clipped by 4 bases and J by 0 bases, with 9 bases between them. This CDR3 has 14 residues. From germline, CDR1 is MGHRA and CDR2 YSYEKL. CDR3 loop: CASSPTLVNTEAFF. The CDR3 coding sequence is TGCGCCAGCAGCCCGACTTTGGTGAACACTGAAGCTTTCTTT.

The J gene is TRBJ1-1, the V gene TRBV7-8, with no clear D. V lost 1 base and J 5 bases, leaving 11 bases between the germline ends. CDR3 length equals 14 residues. Germline CDR1 and CDR2: SGHVS and FQNEAQ. The CDR3 reads CASSLVRLGTEAFF. In DNA, the CDR3 is TGTGCCAGCAGCTTAGTAAGACTCGGGACTGAAGCTTTCTTT.

This clone showed up just once. The V gene is TRBV19, the J gene TRBJ2-5; D possibly corresponds to TRBD2 (5 bases). The V end lost 2 bases, the J end lost 1 base, and 11 bases lay between the germline ends. The germline V gene encodes CDR1 LNHDA and CDR2 SQIVND (reference sequence). The CDR3 runs 15 residues. The CDR3 loop is CASSIFPGFQETQYF. In DNA, the CDR3 is TGTGCCAGTAGTATATTTCCGGGATTCCAAGAGACCCAGTACTTC.

This clone was picked up one time. This chain joins TRBV4-3 and TRBJ1-2; D call uncertain. The CDR3 spans 13 residues. From germline, CDR1 is LGHNA and CDR2 YSLEER. Trimming pared 0 bases from V and 6 bases from J, leaving 8 bases between. As DNA, the CDR3 is TGCGCCAGCAGCCAAGAGGGCGACCATGGCTACACCTTC. Translation gives CASSQEGDHGYTF.

This sequence joins TRBV28 and TRBJ1-6, with D hard to call. Trimming stripped 2 bases from V and 1 base from J, with 6 bases between. Germline V lookup: CDR1 MDHEN, CDR2 SYDVKM. This CDR3 contains 15 residues. This chain's CDR3 is CASSLEFSYNSPLHF. CDR3 DNA sequence: TGTGCCAGCAGTTTAGAGTTTTCCTATAATTCACCCCTCCACTTT.

The chain has TRBV24-1 and TRBJ2-3; 7 bases map to TRBD1. Trimming took 3 bases from V and 2 from J; bases not matched to a gene: 10. Germline CDR1 is KGHDR and CDR2 is SFDVKD. CDR3 length: 17 amino acids. CDR3 sequence reads: CATSDTDRDRATDTQYF. The CDR3 nucleotides are TGTGCCACCAGTGATACAGACAGGGATCGGGCCACAGATACGCAGTATTTT.

The chain uses TRBV6-5 and TRBJ2-7, with 7 bases fitting TRBD1. V lost 6 bases to trimming and J lost 10 bases; unmatched junction nucleotides: 6. The CDR3 sequence is 11 residues long. CDR1 MNHEY and CDR2 SVGAGI come from the germline V gene. The CDR3 region has the DNA TGTGCCAGCAGCCACGGACAGGTTCAGTACTTC. Protein: CASSHGQVQYF.

Regarding this clone: One end of the junction fails to match germline, which may point to a read error. This chain uses TRBV5-1 with TRBJ1-6; TRBD1 aligns across 7 bases. The CDR3 covers 16 residues. Germline V gene lookup returns CDR1 SGHRS and CDR2 YFSETQ. The CDR3 sequence is CASSLDAGTVGSPLHF. CDR3 sequence (DNA): TGTGCCAGCAGCCTAGACGCCGGGACAGTTGGTTCACCCCTCCACTTT. Full variable domain (missing parts from reference TRBV5-1 and TRBJ1-6): KAGVTQTPRYLIKTRGQQVTLSCSPISGHRSVSWYQQTPGQGLQFLFEYFSETQRNKGNFPGRFSGRQFSNSRSEMNVSTLELGDSALYLCASSLDAGTVGSPLHFGNGTRLTVT.

J is TRBJ2-3 and V is TRBV5-4; D unresolved. CDR1 and CDR2 (germline): SGHNT, YYREEE (reference sequence). This CDR3 has 15 residues. Trimming removed 2 bases from V and 0 bases from J, with 10 bases in between. CDR3 nucleotide sequence: TGTGCCAGCAGCTTCCGGGTTACTAGCACAGATACGCAGTATTTT. Protein sequence: CASSFRVTSTDTQYF.

This clone was picked up a small number of times. The rearrangement joins TRBV6-5 to TRBJ2-1, with TRBD2 matching over 14 bases. The V and J ends lost 7 bases and 9 bases, in that order; junction bases with no gene match: 8. CDR1 is MNHEY, CDR2 SVGAGI, per germline. The CDR3 totals 15 residues. Written as DNA, the CDR3 is TGTGCCAGCACACCCGGGACTAGCGGGAGAGTTGAGCAGTTCTTC. It specifies CASTPGTSGRVEQFF.

As to this clone: A junction end diverges from the germline sequence, so it may reflect a read error. The V call is TRBV7-7, the J call TRBJ2-5, with TRBD1 as a possible D gene (6 bases). The CDR3 has 14 residues. In germline, CDR1 is SSHAT, CDR2 FNYEAQ (reference sequence). The CDR3 nucleotides read TGTGCTAGCAGTCCAACAGGGAGACGGGAGACCCAGTACTTC. Residues: CASSPTGRRETQYF.